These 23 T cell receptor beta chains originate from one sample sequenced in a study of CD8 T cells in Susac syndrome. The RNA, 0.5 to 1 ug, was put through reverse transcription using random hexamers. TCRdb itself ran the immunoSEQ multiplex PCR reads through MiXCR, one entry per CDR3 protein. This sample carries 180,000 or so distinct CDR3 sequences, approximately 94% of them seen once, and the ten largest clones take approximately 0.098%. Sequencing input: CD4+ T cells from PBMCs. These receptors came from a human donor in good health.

The CDR3 nucleotides read TGTGCCAGCTCACCATTCATAGCGGGAAAGTCCTACAATGAGCAGTTCTTC. It codes for CASSPFIAGKSYNEQFF. The genes are TRBV18 and TRBJ2-1, with 8 nucleotides matching TRBD2. This CDR3 is 17 amino acids long. Unmatched junction bases numbered 7, after V lost 2 bases and J lost 1 base. Germline CDR1 is KGHSH and CDR2 is LQKENI.

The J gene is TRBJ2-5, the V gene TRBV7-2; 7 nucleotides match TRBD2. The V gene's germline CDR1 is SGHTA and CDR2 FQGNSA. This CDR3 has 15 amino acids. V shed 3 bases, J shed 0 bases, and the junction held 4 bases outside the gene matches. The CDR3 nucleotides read TGTGCCAGCAGCTTTCTAGCGGCATACCAAGAGACCCAGTACTTC. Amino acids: CASSFLAAYQETQYF.

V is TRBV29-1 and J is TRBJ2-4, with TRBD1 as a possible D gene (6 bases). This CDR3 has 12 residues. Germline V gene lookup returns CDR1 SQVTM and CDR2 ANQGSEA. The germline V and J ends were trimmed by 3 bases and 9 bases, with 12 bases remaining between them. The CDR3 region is CSVDSGVGIQYF. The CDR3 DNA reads TGCAGCGTTGATTCAGGGGTTGGCATTCAGTACTTC.

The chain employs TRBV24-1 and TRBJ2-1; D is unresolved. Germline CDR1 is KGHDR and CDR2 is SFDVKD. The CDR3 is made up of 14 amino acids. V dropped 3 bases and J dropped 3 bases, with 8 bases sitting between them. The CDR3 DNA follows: TGTGCCACCAGTGATGAGCGTAACTACAATGAGCAGTTCTTC. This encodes CATSDERNYNEQFF.

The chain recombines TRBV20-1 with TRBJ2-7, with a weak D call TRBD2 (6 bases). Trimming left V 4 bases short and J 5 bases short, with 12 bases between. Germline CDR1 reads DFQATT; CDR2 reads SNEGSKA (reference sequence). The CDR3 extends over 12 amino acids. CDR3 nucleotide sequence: TGCAGTGCTACACGACTAGGGAACGAGCAGTACTTC. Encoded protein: CSATRLGNEQYF.

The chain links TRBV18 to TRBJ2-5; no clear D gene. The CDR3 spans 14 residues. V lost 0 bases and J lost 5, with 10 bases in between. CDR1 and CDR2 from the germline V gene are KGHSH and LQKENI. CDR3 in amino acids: CASSPPGGPETQYF. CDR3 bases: TGTGCCAGCTCACCACCGGGTGGTCCCGAGACCCAGTACTTC.

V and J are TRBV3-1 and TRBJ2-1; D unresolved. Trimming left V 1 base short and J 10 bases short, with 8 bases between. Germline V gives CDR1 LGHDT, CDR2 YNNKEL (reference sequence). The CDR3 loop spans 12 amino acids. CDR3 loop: CASSQADREQFF. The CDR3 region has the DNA TGTGCCAGCAGCCAAGCGGACCGGGAGCAGTTCTTC.

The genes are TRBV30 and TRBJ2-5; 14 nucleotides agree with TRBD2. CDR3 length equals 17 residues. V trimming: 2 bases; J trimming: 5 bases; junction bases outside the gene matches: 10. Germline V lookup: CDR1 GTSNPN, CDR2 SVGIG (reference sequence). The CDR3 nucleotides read TGTGCCTGGAGTAATCTTGGGACTAGCGGGAGCGAGGAGACCCAGTACTTC. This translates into CAWSNLGTSGSEETQYF.

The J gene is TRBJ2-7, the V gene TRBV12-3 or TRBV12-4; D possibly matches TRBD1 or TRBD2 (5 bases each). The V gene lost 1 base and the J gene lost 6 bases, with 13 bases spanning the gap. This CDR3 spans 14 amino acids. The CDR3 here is CASSLVAVGVEQYF. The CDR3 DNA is TGTGCCAGCAGTTTAGTCGCGGTGGGGGTCGAGCAGTACTTC.

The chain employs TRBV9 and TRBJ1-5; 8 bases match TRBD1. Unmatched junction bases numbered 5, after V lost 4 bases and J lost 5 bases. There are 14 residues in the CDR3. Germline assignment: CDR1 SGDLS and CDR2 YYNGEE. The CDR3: CASSRTGNDQPQHF. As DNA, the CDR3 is TGTGCCAGCAGCCGGACAGGGAATGATCAGCCCCAGCATTTT. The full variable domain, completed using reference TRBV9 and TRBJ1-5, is DSGVTQTPKHLITATGQRVTLRCSPRSGDLSVYWYQQSLDQGLQFLIQYYNGEERAKGNILERFSAQQFPDLHSELNLSSLELGDSALYFCASSRTGNDQPQHFGDGTRLSIL.

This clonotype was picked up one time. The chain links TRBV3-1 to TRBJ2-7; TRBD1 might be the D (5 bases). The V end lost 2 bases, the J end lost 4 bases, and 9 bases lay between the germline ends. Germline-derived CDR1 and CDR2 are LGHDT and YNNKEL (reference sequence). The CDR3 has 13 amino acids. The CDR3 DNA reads TGTGCCAGCAGCCAACGGACACGTTACGAGCAGTACTTC. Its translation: CASSQRTRYEQYF.

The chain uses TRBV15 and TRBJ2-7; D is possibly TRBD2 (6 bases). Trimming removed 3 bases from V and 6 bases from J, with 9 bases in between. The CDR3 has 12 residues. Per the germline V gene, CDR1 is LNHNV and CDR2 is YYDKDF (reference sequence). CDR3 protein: CATSRTSGEQYF. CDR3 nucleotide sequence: TGTGCCACCAGCAGGACTAGTGGCGAGCAGTACTTC.

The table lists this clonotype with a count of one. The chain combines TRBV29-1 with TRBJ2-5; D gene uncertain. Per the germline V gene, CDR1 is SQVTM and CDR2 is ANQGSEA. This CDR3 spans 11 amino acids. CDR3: CGSATKETQYF. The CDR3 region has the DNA TGCGGATCAGCAACTAAAGAGACCCAGTACTTC. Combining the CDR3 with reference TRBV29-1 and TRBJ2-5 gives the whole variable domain SAVISQKPSRDICQRGTSLTIQCQVDSQVTMMFWYRQQPGQSLTLIATANQGSEATYESGFVIDKFPISRPNLTFSTLTVSNMSPEDSSIYLCGSATKETQYFGPGTRLLVL.

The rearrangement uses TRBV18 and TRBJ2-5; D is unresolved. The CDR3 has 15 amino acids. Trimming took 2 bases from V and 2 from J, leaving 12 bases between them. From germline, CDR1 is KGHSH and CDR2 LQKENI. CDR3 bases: TGTGCCAGCTCACCAGTCGCCAGCATTCAAGAGACCCAGTACTTC. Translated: CASSPVASIQETQYF.

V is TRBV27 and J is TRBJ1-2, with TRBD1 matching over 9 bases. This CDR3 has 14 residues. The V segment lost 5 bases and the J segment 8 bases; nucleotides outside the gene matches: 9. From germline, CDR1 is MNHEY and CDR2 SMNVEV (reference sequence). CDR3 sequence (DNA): TGTGCCAGCAGTCCCACAGGGGGCGCAGGGGGCTACACCTTC. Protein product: CASSPTGGAGGYTF.

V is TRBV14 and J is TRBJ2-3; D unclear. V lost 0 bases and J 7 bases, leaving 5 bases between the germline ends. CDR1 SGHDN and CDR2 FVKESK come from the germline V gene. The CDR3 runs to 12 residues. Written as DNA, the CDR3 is TGTGCCAGCAGCCAAGATCGGAATACGCAGTATTTT. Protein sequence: CASSQDRNTQYF. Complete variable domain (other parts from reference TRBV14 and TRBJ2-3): EAGVTQFPSHSVIEKGQTVTLRCDPISGHDNLYWYRRVMGKEIKFLLHFVKESKQDESGMPNNRFLAERTGGTYSTLKVQPAELEDSGVYFCASSQDRNTQYFGPGTRLTVL.

The CDR3 protein is CSARAPGLAERYNEQFF. In nucleotides, the CDR3 is TGCAGTGCTAGAGCCCCGGGACTAGCGGAGAGGTACAATGAGCAGTTCTTC. The rearrangement uses TRBV20-1 and TRBJ2-1; TRBD2 matches at 11 bases. After removal of 1 base from V and 4 bases from J, the junction contained 9 bases not matched to a gene. The CDR3 totals 17 residues. Per germline, CDR1 DFQATT and CDR2 SNEGSKA (reference sequence).

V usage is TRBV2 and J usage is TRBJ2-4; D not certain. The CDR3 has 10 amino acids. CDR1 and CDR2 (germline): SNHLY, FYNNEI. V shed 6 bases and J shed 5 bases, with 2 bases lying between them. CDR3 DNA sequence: TGTGCCAGCAGAGAAAACATTCAGTACTTC. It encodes CASRENIQYF.

The CDR3, as DNA: TGTGCCAGCAGCCACAGGACAGTGGGCACAGATACGCAGTATTTT. Translating gives CASSHRTVGTDTQYF. The chain couples TRBV3-1 to TRBJ2-3, with D possibly TRBD1 on 6 matching bases. This CDR3 has 15 amino acids. CDR1 and CDR2 from the germline V gene are LGHDT and YNNKEL (reference sequence). V dropped 3 bases and J dropped 1 base, with 11 bases sitting between them.

CDR3 amino acids: CSVEIVDEQYF. The CDR3 nucleotides are TGCAGCGTTGAGATAGTGGACGAGCAGTACTTC. This sequence joins TRBV29-1 and TRBJ2-7; D unresolved. V lost 3 bases and J lost 5, with 8 bases in between. The germline CDR1 and CDR2 sequences are SQVTM and ANQGSEA. This CDR3 spans 11 amino acids.

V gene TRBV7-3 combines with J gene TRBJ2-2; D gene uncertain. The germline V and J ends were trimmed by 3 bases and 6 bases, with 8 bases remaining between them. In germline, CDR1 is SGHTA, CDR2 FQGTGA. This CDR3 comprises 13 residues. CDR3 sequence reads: CASSFSRSGELFF. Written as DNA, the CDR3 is TGTGCCAGCAGCTTTAGCAGGTCCGGGGAGCTGTTTTTT.

The CDR3 coding sequence is TGTGCCACCAGTGATCAGCCCGGGACAGGGGGAGAGACCCAGTACTTC. Translation gives CATSDQPGTGGETQYF. The chain links TRBV24-1 to TRBJ2-5; 11 bases are a match to TRBD1. V lost 3 bases to trimming and J lost 4 bases; unmatched junction nucleotides: 6. This CDR3 is 16 amino acids long. CDR1 and CDR2 (germline): KGHDR, SFDVKD.

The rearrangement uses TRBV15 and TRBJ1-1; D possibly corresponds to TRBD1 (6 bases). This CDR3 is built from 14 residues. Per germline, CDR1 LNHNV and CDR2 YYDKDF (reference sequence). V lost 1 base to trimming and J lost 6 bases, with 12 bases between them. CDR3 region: CATSRAGDGAEAFF. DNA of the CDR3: TGTGCCACCAGCAGAGCAGGGGACGGGGCTGAAGCTTTCTTT.